Described below is a single TCR beta chain sequence and its context. Its antigen is not identified. The data originate from a study of blood T cells in healthy people across ages. Broader study findings: Diversity was higher, and naive CD4+ cells more numerous, in long-lived donors than in aged donors.

A second about 6 to 12 cycle PCR used barcoded and J-beta primers. A tag from a template-switch adaptor with 12 random nucleotides marked each cDNA molecule. Using its own MiXCR run on the 5' RACE reads, TCRdb lists one record per CDR3 protein. Here the sample spans hundreds of thousands of distinct CDR3 sequences, 40% to 50% being singletons. The germline CDR1 and CDR2 sequences are MNHEY and SVGEGT. The CDR3 contains 16 residues. V lost 6 bases and J lost 0, with 12 bases in between. The TCR sequence derives from a man aged 60 to 75 in good health. The chain joins TRBV6-2 or TRBV6-3 to TRBJ2-6; D is tentatively TRBD1 or TRBD2 (5 bases each). The sequencing sample was made of blood. The CDR3 here is CASSRGRTSGANVLTF. CDR3 nucleotides: TGTGCCAGCAGCCGGGGACGGACCTCTGGGGCCAACGTCCTGACTTTC.